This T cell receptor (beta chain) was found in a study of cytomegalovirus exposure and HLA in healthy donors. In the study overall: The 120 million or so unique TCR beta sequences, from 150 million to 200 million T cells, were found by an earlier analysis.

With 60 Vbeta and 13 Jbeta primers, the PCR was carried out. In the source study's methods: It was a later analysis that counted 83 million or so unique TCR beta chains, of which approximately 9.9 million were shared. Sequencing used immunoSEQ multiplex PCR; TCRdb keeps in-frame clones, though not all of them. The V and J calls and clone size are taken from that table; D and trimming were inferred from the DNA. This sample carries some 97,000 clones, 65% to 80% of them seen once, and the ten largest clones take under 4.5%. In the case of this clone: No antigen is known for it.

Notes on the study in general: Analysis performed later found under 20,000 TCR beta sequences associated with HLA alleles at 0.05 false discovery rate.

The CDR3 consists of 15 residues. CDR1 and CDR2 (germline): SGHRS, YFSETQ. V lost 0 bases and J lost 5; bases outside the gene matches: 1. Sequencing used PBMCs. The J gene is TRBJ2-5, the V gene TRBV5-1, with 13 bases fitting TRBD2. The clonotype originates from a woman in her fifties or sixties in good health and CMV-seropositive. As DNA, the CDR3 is TGCGCCAGCAGCTTGGGACTAGCGGGAGGCGAGACCCAGTACTTC. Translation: CASSLGLAGGETQYF.